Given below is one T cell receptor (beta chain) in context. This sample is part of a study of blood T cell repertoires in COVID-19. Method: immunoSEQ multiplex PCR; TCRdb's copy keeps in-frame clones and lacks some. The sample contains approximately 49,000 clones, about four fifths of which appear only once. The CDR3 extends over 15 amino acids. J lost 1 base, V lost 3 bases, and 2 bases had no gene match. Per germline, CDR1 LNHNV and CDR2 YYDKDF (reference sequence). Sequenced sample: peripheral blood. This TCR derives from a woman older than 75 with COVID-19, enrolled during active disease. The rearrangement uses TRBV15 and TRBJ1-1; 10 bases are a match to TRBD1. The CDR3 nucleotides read TGTGCCACCAGCAGGGACAGGGGGGAGAACACTGAAGCTTTCTTT. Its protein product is CATSRDRGENTEAFF.